The 21 T cell receptor beta chains presented below share a single source sample, sequenced in a study of T cell repertoires in cytomegalovirus infection. TCRdb re-called the reads through MiXCR, storing one row per CDR3 protein. The sample has a few hundred thousand distinct CDR3 sequences; approximately 14% are singletons. Source material: PBMCs. The source of these receptors is a human donor in good health (CMV status not recorded). Some clones in this sample may be carry-over from other donors' samples.

This clonotype was counted only a few times. The chain recombines TRBV7-9 with TRBJ2-4, with a weak D call TRBD1 (5 bases). Germline CDR1 reads SEHNR; CDR2 reads FQNEAQ (reference sequence). Between the trimmed V and J ends, which lost 8 bases and 0 bases, there was a span of 11 bases. The CDR3 covers 14 residues. The CDR3 region is CASAPTVAKNIQYF. The CDR3, as DNA: TGTGCCAGCGCCCCGACAGTAGCCAAAAACATTCAGTACTTC.

V is TRBV7-4 and J is TRBJ1-1; TRBD1 matches at 7 bases. CDR1 is SGHVT and CDR2 is SQSDAQ in the germline V gene. This CDR3 has 14 residues. V shed 6 bases and J 4 bases; nucleotides not matched to a gene: 8. The CDR3 is CASRVLTGATEAFF. CDR3 in DNA: TGTGCCAGCAGAGTCCTCACAGGGGCCACTGAAGCTTTCTTT.

This clonotype has more than one count but fewer than ten. The chain links TRBV6-2 or TRBV6-3 to TRBJ2-5, with D maybe TRBD2 (6 bases). The CDR3 is 15 residues long. V was trimmed by 6 bases and J by 4 bases, leaving 18 bases between them. CDR1 and CDR2 (germline): MNHEY, SVGEGT. As DNA, the CDR3 is TGTGCCAGCAGCTTCACTGGTGAGGGAGGAGAGACCCAGTACTTC. Amino acids: CASSFTGEGGETQYF.

This clonotype was seen repeatedly, ten times or more. V is TRBV7-2 and J is TRBJ1-1, with D possibly being TRBD1 (5 bases). The CDR3 spans 14 residues. Deletions cut 1 base from V and 5 bases from J, with 11 bases between. Germline V lookup: CDR1 SGHTA, CDR2 FQGNSA. CDR3 in amino acids: CASSLGPGRTEAFF. The CDR3 nucleotides are TGTGCCAGCAGCTTAGGACCAGGGCGGACTGAAGCTTTCTTT. Filled out from reference TRBV7-2 and TRBJ1-1, the complete variable domain reads GAGVSQSPSNKVTEKGKDVELRCDPISGHTALYWYRQSLGQGLEFLIYFQGNSAPDKSGLPSDRFSAERTGGSVSTLTIQRTQQEDSAVYLCASSLGPGRTEAFFGQGTRLTVV.

This clonotype has ten or more counts. The CDR3: CASSLTGLAGPYYNEQFF. The CDR3, as DNA: TGTGCCAGCTCTCTGACGGGACTAGCGGGACCATATTACAATGAGCAGTTCTTC. The V call is TRBV18, the J call TRBJ2-1, with 13 bases that match TRBD2. CDR3 length: 18 amino acids. V lost 6 bases, J lost 4 bases, and 12 bases stayed unmatched. The V gene's germline CDR1 is KGHSH and CDR2 LQKENI.

The chain couples TRBV28 to TRBJ2-7; TRBD2 matches 7 bases. The J segment lost 2 bases and the V segment lost 5 bases, leaving 6 bases of the junction unmatched. This CDR3 is 14 amino acids long. Germline CDR1 reads MDHEN; CDR2 reads SYDVKM. The CDR3 spells CASSPRLATYEQYF. Written as DNA, the CDR3 is TGTGCCAGCAGTCCTCGACTAGCCACCTACGAGCAGTACTTC.

The chain combines TRBV11-2 with TRBJ1-1, with D unclear. The CDR3 sequence is 18 residues long. CDR1 is SGHAT and CDR2 is FQNNGV in the germline V gene. V gave up 4 bases and J gave up 0 bases, with 21 bases separating them. CDR3 bases: TGTGCCAGCAGCTCACCACCCGGGCCAGCTGAGATGAACACTGAAGCTTTCTTT. Its translation: CASSSPPGPAEMNTEAFF.

This clonotype was counted only a few times. The CDR3 DNA reads TGTGCCAGCAGTAGGAGCGGGACGAACTACAATGAGCAGTTCTTC. It encodes CASSRSGTNYNEQFF. The genes are TRBV7-9 and TRBJ2-1; 7 bases match TRBD2. Germline CDR1 SEHNR, CDR2 FQNEAQ (reference sequence). With V trimmed by 6 bases and J by 3 bases, 8 bases remained unmatched. CDR3 size: 15 residues. Together with reference TRBV7-9 and TRBJ2-1, the CDR3 gives the full variable domain: DTGVSQNPRHKITKRGQNVTFRCDPISEHNRLYWYRQTLGQGPEFLTYFQNEAQLEKSRLLSDRFSAERPKGSFSTLEIQRTEQGDSAMYLCASSRSGTNYNEQFFGPGTRLTVL.

J is TRBJ2-1 and V is TRBV5-3, with 13 bases aligning to TRBD2. TRBV5-3 is classed as an ORF, of uncertain function. This CDR3 has 17 amino acids. V shed 8 bases and J 1 base; nucleotides not matched to a gene: 9. Written as DNA, the CDR3 is TGTGCCAGCAGCGGAGGGACTAGCGGGACTTCCTACAATGAGCAGTTCTTC. Its translation: CASSGGTSGTSYNEQFF.

J is TRBJ2-5 and V is TRBV7-3, with TRBD1 identical over 10 bases. The CDR3 runs to 18 residues. Germline V gives CDR1 SGHTA, CDR2 FQGTGA. J was trimmed by 4 bases and V by 2 bases; bases with no gene match: 13. The CDR3 nucleotides read TGTGCCAGCAGCTTATTCGGGAGAGGGACAGGGGTGGGAGAGACCCAGTACTTC. This sequence encodes CASSLFGRGTGVGETQYF.

There are a few counts of this clonotype. This sequence joins TRBV20-1 and TRBJ2-1; D may match TRBD1 or TRBD2 (5 bases each). V was shortened by 1 base and J by 0 bases, with 7 bases between the two germline ends. The CDR3 is 14 amino acids. Germline-derived CDR1 and CDR2 are DFQATT and SNEGSKA (reference sequence). CDR3 in amino acids: CSARGGFSYNEQFF. The CDR3 DNA reads TGCAGTGCTAGAGGGGGGTTCTCCTACAATGAGCAGTTCTTC.

The chain is built from TRBV20-1 and TRBJ1-5, with D unresolved. This CDR3 contains 14 residues. V gave up 6 bases and J gave up 4 bases, with 16 bases separating them. Per the germline V gene, CDR1 is DFQATT and CDR2 is SNEGSKA (reference sequence). The CDR3 spells CSAPDGAGNQPQHF. DNA for the CDR3: TGCAGTGCCCCGGACGGTGCGGGGAATCAGCCCCAGCATTTT.

The chain links TRBV2 to TRBJ2-5; the D is unclear. V lost 6 bases, J lost 0 bases, and 11 bases lay in between. The CDR3 sequence is 14 residues long. Per germline, CDR1 SNHLY and CDR2 FYNNEI. The CDR3 nucleotides are TGTGCCAGCAGCAAAAACGGGTACCAAGAGACCCAGTACTTC. Encoded protein: CASSKNGYQETQYF.

Many counts were recorded for this clonotype. The V and J genes are TRBV11-3 and TRBJ2-3; D perhaps matches TRBD1 (5 bases). Germline loops: CDR1 SGHNT, CDR2 YENEEA. The CDR3 totals 14 residues. Trimming shortened V by 4 bases and J by 0 bases, and 8 bases separated the two germline ends. The CDR3 DNA is TGTGCCAGCAGCTCGCGGACAAGCACAGATACGCAGTATTTT. It is translated as CASSSRTSTDTQYF.

This clonotype occurred many times. The chain joins TRBV7-3 to TRBJ2-3; TRBD2 might be the D (6 bases). The CDR3 contains 14 residues. Trimming cost V 5 bases and J 6 bases, with 15 bases left between them. Germline CDR1 SGHTA, CDR2 FQGTGA. CDR3 coding DNA: TGTGCCAGCAGCCGTAGCGGTCCCCCGGATACGCAGTATTTT. It encodes CASSRSGPPDTQYF.

This clonotype has only a few counts. The chain carries TRBV10-3 and TRBJ2-3, with D possibly matching TRBD1 (5 bases). Deletions cut 4 bases from V and 0 bases from J, with 14 bases between. Per the germline V gene, CDR1 is ENHRY and CDR2 is SYGVKD. This CDR3 has 16 residues. The CDR3 here is CAISARQIPSTDTQYF. CDR3 DNA: TGTGCCATCAGTGCACGACAGATTCCTAGCACAGATACGCAGTATTTT.

This clonotype was counted at least ten times. This chain links TRBV7-2 with TRBJ2-7; 9 nucleotides agree with TRBD2. The CDR3 loop spans 13 amino acids. Germline values: CDR1 SGHTA, CDR2 FQGNSA. Trimming took 4 bases from V and 6 from J; bases not matched to a gene: 4. The chain's CDR3 is CASSSMTSGEQYF. CDR3 bases: TGTGCCAGCAGCTCGATGACTAGCGGCGAGCAGTACTTC. The full variable domain, its missing parts supplied by reference TRBV7-2 and TRBJ2-7, is GAGVSQSPSNKVTEKGKDVELRCDPISGHTALYWYRQSLGQGLEFLIYFQGNSAPDKSGLPSDRFSAERTGGSVSTLTIQRTQQEDSAVYLCASSSMTSGEQYFGPGTRLTVT.

There are a few counts of this clonotype. V gene TRBV7-9 combines with J gene TRBJ1-2; 7 positions match TRBD1. V shed 6 bases, J shed 0 bases, and the junction held 7 bases outside the gene matches. Germline V gene data show CDR1 as SEHNR and CDR2 as FQNEAQ (reference sequence). The CDR3 runs 15 residues. CDR3 sequence: CASRPQGNTNYGYTF. The CDR3 bases are TGTGCCAGCAGACCACAGGGGAACACTAACTATGGCTACACCTTC.

This clonotype appeared a few times. The genes are TRBV19 and TRBJ2-1; TRBD2 aligns across 7 bases. V shed 3 bases, J shed 4 bases, and the junction held 9 bases outside the gene matches. Germline V gives CDR1 LNHDA, CDR2 SQIVND (reference sequence). The CDR3 consists of 16 residues. CDR3 residues: CASSIYGLAEYNEQFF. The CDR3 DNA reads as TGTGCCAGTAGTATCTACGGCCTAGCGGAGTACAATGAGCAGTTCTTC.

V and J are TRBV19 and TRBJ2-6; D not certain. V shed 3 bases and J shed 3 bases, with 6 bases lying between them. The CDR3 sequence is 14 residues long. The germline gives CDR1 LNHDA, CDR2 SQIVND (reference sequence). CDR3 sequence (DNA): TGTGCCAGTAGTATTTCGGGTGGGGCCAACGTCCTGACTTTC. It codes for CASSISGGANVLTF.

This clonotype was seen ten or more times. This chain uses TRBV7-3 with TRBJ2-5; D unclear. V lost 1 base and J 2 bases, leaving 14 bases between the germline ends. There are 16 residues in the CDR3. CDR1 is SGHTA, CDR2 FQGTGA, per germline. The CDR3 sequence is CASSLRGTDLQETQYF. In nucleotides, the CDR3 is TGTGCCAGCAGCTTAAGAGGAACAGATCTACAAGAGACCCAGTACTTC.